The 10 T cell receptor beta chains presented below share a single source sample, sequenced in a study of shared clonotypes between healthy human individuals. Assay used: immunoSEQ multiplex PCR; TCRdb lists only in-frame clones, some missing. The table lists a few million clones, around 92% of them singletons. The sequencing input was naive CD4+ T cells from PBMCs. Indicated subset: CD45RA+ positively selected. The receptors derive from a man between 18 and 35 years old in good health. Some clones in this sample may be carry-over from other donors' samples.

This chain uses TRBV6-6 with TRBJ2-2, with D possibly TRBD1 on 6 matching bases. This CDR3 region has 13 residues. Trimming took 6 bases from V and 6 from J, leaving 11 bases between them. The V gene's germline CDR1 is MNHNY and CDR2 SVGAGI (reference sequence). The CDR3 protein is CASSSTGPGELFF. Written as DNA, the CDR3 is TGTGCCAGCAGCAGCACAGGGCCCGGGGAGCTGTTTTTT.

The J gene is TRBJ2-1, the V gene TRBV14; TRBD1 might be the D (7 bases). V lost 0 bases and J lost 9, with 12 bases in between. The CDR3 is 14 amino acids. Germline CDR1 is SGHDN and CDR2 is FVKESK. This CDR3 is CASSQESQGGEQFF. As DNA, the CDR3 is TGTGCCAGCAGCCAAGAAAGTCAGGGGGGTGAGCAGTTCTTC.

The chain recombines TRBV28 with TRBJ2-6; D ambiguous. Germline lookup yields CDR1 MDHEN and CDR2 SYDVKM. V lost 8 bases to trimming and J lost 2 bases, with 7 bases between them. The CDR3 spans 13 residues. The CDR3 reads CASSGTGANVLTF. CDR3 sequence (DNA): TGTGCCAGCTCCGGAACTGGGGCCAACGTCCTGACTTTC. The variable domain in full, completed from reference TRBV28 and TRBJ2-6, reads DVKVTQSSRYLVKRTGEKVFLECVQDMDHENMFWYRQDPGLGLRLIYFSYDVKMKEKGDIPEGYSVSREKKERFSLILESASTNQTSMYLCASSGTGANVLTFGAGSRLTVL.

V usage is TRBV6-1 and J usage is TRBJ2-6, with D maybe TRBD1 (5 bases). Germline CDR1 MNHNS, CDR2 SASEGT. Deletions cut 1 base from V and 2 bases from J, with 6 bases between. The CDR3 covers 15 residues. The DNA for the CDR3 is TGTGCCAGCAGTGAAGAAGGGGCTGGGGCCAACGTCCTGACTTTC. It is translated as CASSEEGAGANVLTF.

The V gene is TRBV27, the J gene TRBJ1-3; TRBD1 might be the D (6 bases). V was cut by 2 bases and J by 3 bases, with 14 bases left in between. The CDR3 totals 16 residues. Germline CDR1 and CDR2: MNHEY and SMNVEV (reference sequence). CDR3 residues: CASSLTGRGFGNTIYF. In DNA, the CDR3 is TGTGCCAGCAGTTTAACAGGGAGAGGGTTTGGAAACACCATATATTTT.

The chain combines TRBV2 with TRBJ2-3; tentatively, D is TRBD2 (5 bases). The germline V and J ends were trimmed by 7 bases and 0 bases, with 17 bases remaining between them. This CDR3 comprises 16 residues. The germline V gene encodes CDR1 SNHLY and CDR2 FYNNEI. The CDR3 spells CASKYWTSASTDTQYF. CDR3 DNA: TGTGCCAGCAAATATTGGACTTCCGCTAGCACAGATACGCAGTATTTT.

This chain uses TRBV7-9 with TRBJ2-6; no clear D gene. The CDR3 has 15 residues. V lost 1 base and J 0 bases, leaving 4 bases between the germline ends. Germline values: CDR1 SEHNR, CDR2 FQNEAQ (reference sequence). CDR3 region: CASSLGPSGANVLTF. The CDR3 DNA is TGTGCCAGCAGCTTAGGGCCCTCTGGGGCCAACGTCCTGACTTTC.

The rearrangement joins TRBV5-4 to TRBJ2-7, with 7 bases lining up with TRBD1. Germline V CDR1 and CDR2: SGHNT, YYREEE (reference sequence). The CDR3 totals 16 residues. V lost 0 bases, J lost 6 bases, and 12 bases stayed unmatched. CDR3 amino acids: CASSLGPRGTALEQYF. The CDR3 DNA is TGTGCCAGCAGCTTGGGACCTCGTGGGACAGCGCTCGAGCAGTACTTC.

This clone was detected only once. V and J are TRBV4-1 and TRBJ2-4; perhaps TRBD1 as D (7 bases). The germline CDR1 and CDR2 sequences are MGHRA and YSYEKL. The CDR3 is 17 residues long. Deletions cut 5 bases from V and 3 bases from J, with 20 bases between. The CDR3: CASSARGALAGKNIQYF. CDR3 sequence (DNA): TGCGCCAGCAGCGCCAGGGGGGCCCTTGCCGGCAAAAACATTCAGTACTTC.

The chain recombines TRBV5-1 with TRBJ2-7; D remains ambiguous. CDR1 is SGHRS and CDR2 is YFSETQ in the germline V gene. This CDR3 spans 14 amino acids. V was clipped by 0 bases and J by 3 bases, with 10 bases between them. CDR3 sequence reads: CASSLGANYYEQYF. The DNA of the CDR3 is TGCGCCAGCAGCTTGGGGGCGAATTACTACGAGCAGTACTTC.